This T cell receptor (beta chain) was captured by sequencing in a study of cytomegalovirus exposure and HLA in healthy donors. Whole-study context: Samples from HLA-typed donors yielded about 86 million unique TCRs in an early data release.

Concerning this clone: As yet, its antigen is unknown.

The CDR3 is 13 residues long. The V and J ends lost 4 bases and 6 bases respectively, with 16 bases between them. The germline CDR1 and CDR2 sequences are GTSNPN and SVGIG (reference sequence). Both 60 Vbeta primers and 13 Jbeta primers went into the PCR. Clones were sequenced by immunoSEQ multiplex PCR, and TCRdb holds only the in-frame ones, with some missing. The sample gives 75,000 to 95,000 clones, 70% to 90% of which show up once; over 5% is in the top ten. General study results and limits: A later analysis, which compared TCR beta chains of equal frequency, found the HLA-associated ones more clonally expanded. Overall, around 160 TCR beta chains were annotated as cytomegalovirus-associated. V- and J-gene trimming of TCR beta was linked (in a later analysis) to a missense DCLRE1C variant.

The V call is TRBV30, the J call TRBJ2-7, with D possibly being TRBD2 (6 bases). Sequencing used PBMCs. The receptor comes from a woman between 18 and 30 years old in good health and CMV-seropositive. This CDR3 is CAWNRDRRGEQYF. CDR3 sequence (DNA): TGTGCCTGGAATAGGGATAGGCGGGGCGAGCAGTACTTC. Full variable domain (rest looked up from reference TRBV30 and TRBJ2-7): SQTIHQWPATLVQPVGSPLSLECTVEGTSNPNLYWYRQAAGRGLQLLFYSVGIGQISSEVPQNLSASRPQDRQFILSSKKLLLSDSGFYLCAWNRDRRGEQYFGPGTRLTVT.